The rows below give T cell receptor beta chains drawn from one sample of a study of T-cell reconstitution after alpha-beta-depleted transplantation in children. MiXCR, applied by TCRdb to the PCR reads, yields one record per CDR3 protein. The top ten clones hold 30% to 35% of a sample with some 48,000 distinct CDR3 sequences, over 4.5% of them seen once. Source: PBMCs, mostly from graft donor cells, taken 60 days after TCRalphabeta/CD19-depleted stem cell transplant. The source is a female patient between 2 and 15 years old who had a stem cell transplant for aplastic anemia, so the T cells may come from the graft donor. Each CDR3 is given with its conserved first and last residue. Each record gives: clone size, V gene, J gene, D gene, CDR3 DNA, CDR3 protein. The D gene is left open where the match is weak. Expanded clones are given a class, and other clones once, few, many or no size at all.

abundance: many
v_gene: TRBV5-1
j_gene: TRBJ2-7
d_gene: .
CDR3nt: TGCGCCAGCAGCTTGTCGCCGTGGGACACAGGACCCCTAGAGCAGTACTTC
CDR3aa: CASSLSPWDTGPLEQYF

abundance: few
v_gene: TRBV7-9
j_gene: TRBJ1-1
d_gene: .
CDR3nt: TGTGCCAGCAAGGGGCAGGGATCCACTGAAGCTTTCTTT
CDR3aa: CASKGQGSTEAFF

abundance: many
v_gene: TRBV7-2
j_gene: TRBJ2-5
d_gene: .
CDR3nt: TGTGCCAGCAGCCTGGCTCGGACGGCCCAAGAGACCCAGTACTTC
CDR3aa: CASSLARTAQETQYF

abundance: many
v_gene: TRBV28
j_gene: TRBJ2-1
d_gene: TRBD1
CDR3nt: TGTGCCAGCACCCAGCCGGGACAGGTTACCACCCTCGACAATGAGCAGTTCTTC
CDR3aa: CASTQPGQVTTLDNEQFF

abundance: many
v_gene: TRBV12-3/TRBV12-4
j_gene: TRBJ2-1
d_gene: .
CDR3nt: TGTGCCAGCAGTTTGGGACGACTTAATGAGCAGTTCTTC
CDR3aa: CASSLGRLNEQFF

abundance: many
v_gene: TRBV20-1
j_gene: TRBJ2-1
d_gene: .
CDR3nt: TGCAGTGCTAGCGGGATGGGCAATGAGCAGTTCTTC
CDR3aa: CSASGMGNEQFF

abundance: few
v_gene: TRBV19
j_gene: TRBJ2-1
d_gene: TRBD1
CDR3nt: TGTGCCAGTAGTAGGGGACAGGTATACAATGAGCAGTTCTTC
CDR3aa: CASSRGQVYNEQFF

abundance: many
v_gene: TRBV20-1
j_gene: TRBJ2-3
d_gene: .
CDR3nt: TGCAGTGTTAACCCCGGGAACACAGATACGCAGTATTTT
CDR3aa: CSVNPGNTDTQYF

abundance: many
v_gene: TRBV28
j_gene: TRBJ2-1
d_gene: TRBD2
CDR3nt: TGTGCCAGCACCGCGACTAGCCCCTACAATGAGCAGTTCTTC
CDR3aa: CASTATSPYNEQFF

abundance: many
v_gene: TRBV20-1
j_gene: TRBJ2-4
d_gene: .
CDR3nt: TGCAGTGCTCTTAGCAGGGGGGGACCAAACATTCAGTACTTC
CDR3aa: CSALSRGGPNIQYF

abundance: .
v_gene: TRBV18
j_gene: TRBJ2-1
d_gene: .
CDR3nt: TGTGCCAGCTCACCACTCGGCGTACGTCCCTCCTACAATGAGCAGTTCTTC
CDR3aa: CASSPLGVRPSYNEQFF

abundance: many
v_gene: TRBV28
j_gene: TRBJ1-1
d_gene: .
CDR3nt: TGTGCCAGCAGTTTATTAGAGCAGGGAGGCACTGAAGCTTTCTTT
CDR3aa: CASSLLEQGGTEAFF

abundance: .
v_gene: TRBV7-8
j_gene: TRBJ2-3
d_gene: TRBD2
CDR3nt: TGTGCCAGCAGCTTTAGCGGGGTGGGAGATACGCAGTATTTT
CDR3aa: CASSFSGVGDTQYF

abundance: many
v_gene: TRBV12-3/TRBV12-4
j_gene: TRBJ2-7
d_gene: .
CDR3nt: TGTGCCAGCAGTCACGGGCGGCACGAGCAGTACTTC
CDR3aa: CASSHGRHEQYF

abundance: many
v_gene: TRBV11-2
j_gene: TRBJ2-6
d_gene: .
CDR3nt: TGTGCCAGCAGCTTAGGGCAGGGGCGGGGGGCCAACGTCCTGACTTTC
CDR3aa: CASSLGQGRGANVLTF

abundance: .
v_gene: TRBV4-1
j_gene: TRBJ1-4
d_gene: .
CDR3nt: TGCGCCAGCAGCCAAGGCAAGGGACGGACTAATGAAAAACTGTTTTTT
CDR3aa: CASSQGKGRTNEKLFF

abundance: many
v_gene: TRBV7-2
j_gene: TRBJ2-1
d_gene: TRBD2
CDR3nt: TGTGCCAGCAGCTTAGGTGGCCTAGCGGGAGACGAGCAGTTCTTC
CDR3aa: CASSLGGLAGDEQFF

abundance: .
v_gene: TRBV19
j_gene: TRBJ1-1
d_gene: .
CDR3nt: TGTGCCAGTAGTATAGATGCAGGGCACACTGAAGCTTTCTTT
CDR3aa: CASSIDAGHTEAFF